The present TCR beta chain was sequenced within a study of CD8+CD57+ T cells in acquired aplastic anemia (dated by TCRdb to 2017 to 2018). About the full investigation: Extracted DNA from sorted CD4+ and CD8+ cells averaged about 3 ug, ranging from roughly 0.17 to 27.4 ug. Healthy donor samples averaged around 10 million reads for CD4+ and roughly 12 million for CD8+ cells.

Genomic DNA served as template for TCR beta VDJ combination and CDR3 sequence profiling. An Illumina HiSeq 2000 was used for TCR repertoire sequencing. The authors processed their data as follows. Repertoire assessment relied on Simpson's diversity index, CDR3 size and DJ length profiles, and TRBV/TRBJ rearrangement plots. The immunodominant clone was defined as the most abundant DNA sequence in deep sequencing data. CDR3 amino acid sequences were checked for sharing across subjects and were also compared against the VDJdb database and published repertoires. The public reads were reanalyzed by TCRdb: fastp trimming at Q25, MiXCR alignment, in-frame beta chains only. A single entry per CDR3 protein holds the most common genes and DNA from its merged rows. TCRdb's processing, not the study's, gives the V and J calls here. Here the sample has about 210,000 distinct CDR3 sequences; 30% to 40% occur a single time. The ten largest clones represent roughly 1.1% of the sample.

In this study, sorted CD4+ and CD8+ T cells from the blood of healthy subjects and of severe aplastic anemia patients had their TCR repertoires deep-sequenced. Ficoll-Paque density gradient centrifugation was used to isolate peripheral blood mononuclear cells. CD4+ and CD8+ T cells were sorted by FACS or magnetic beads before DNA extraction. Summary of the overall study and its limitations: Roughly 30 CD8+ CDR3 sequences were shared between patients and controls but appeared highly expressed in patients and within their immunodominant clones. CD8+ Simpson's diversity did not differ significantly between patients and healthy controls (P=0.060).

As for this clonotype: No antigen is known for it. No base qualities exist here, and no much larger clone lies one base off it.

The TCR comes from a human donor in good health, serving as a control. Sequencing was performed on sorted CD4+, CD8+, or CD8+CD57+ T cells (not recorded which) from PBMCs.

The CDR3 region: CSARDRRTNSPLHF. The nucleotides read TGCAGTGCTAGAGATCGGCGGACTAATTCACCCCTCCACTTT. Rearrangement joined TRBV20-1 to TRBJ1-6; the D gene lacks a confident call. The CDR3 contains 14 residues, cysteine and phenylalanine counted. Just the 42-base CDR3 DNA is kept, in frame starting at base 1. V is shortened by 0 bases, J by 6 bases, and the region joining them spans 9 bases. CDR1 and CDR2 are read off the germline V gene (reference sequence) as DFQATT and SNEGSKA.